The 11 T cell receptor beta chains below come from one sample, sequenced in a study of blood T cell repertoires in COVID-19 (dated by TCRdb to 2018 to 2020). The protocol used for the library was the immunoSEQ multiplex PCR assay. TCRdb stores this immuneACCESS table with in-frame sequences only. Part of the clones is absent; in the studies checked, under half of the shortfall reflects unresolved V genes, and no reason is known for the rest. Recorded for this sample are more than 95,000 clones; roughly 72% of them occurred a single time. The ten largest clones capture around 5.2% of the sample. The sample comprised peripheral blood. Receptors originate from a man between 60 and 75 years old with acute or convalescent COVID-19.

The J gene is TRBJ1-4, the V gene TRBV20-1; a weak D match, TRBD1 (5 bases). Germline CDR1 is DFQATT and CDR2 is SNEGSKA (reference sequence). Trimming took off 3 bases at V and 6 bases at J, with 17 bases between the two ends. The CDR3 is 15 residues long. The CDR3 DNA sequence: TGCAGTGCTAGTCCCTCAAGCAGGGTTGATGAAAAACTGTTTTTT. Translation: CSASPSSRVDEKLFF.

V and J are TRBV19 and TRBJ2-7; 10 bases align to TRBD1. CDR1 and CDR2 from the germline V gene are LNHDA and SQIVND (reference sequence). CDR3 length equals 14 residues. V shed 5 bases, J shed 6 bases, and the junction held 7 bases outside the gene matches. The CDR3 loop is CASSFGTGVTEQYF. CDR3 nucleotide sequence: TGTGCCAGTAGTTTTGGGACAGGGGTTACCGAGCAGTACTTC. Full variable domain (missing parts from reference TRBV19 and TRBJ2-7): DGGITQSPKYLFRKEGQNVTLSCEQNLNHDAMYWYRQDPGQGLRLIYYSQIVNDFQKGDIAEGYSVSREKKESFPLTVTSAQKNPTAFYLCASSFGTGVTEQYFGPGTRLTVT.

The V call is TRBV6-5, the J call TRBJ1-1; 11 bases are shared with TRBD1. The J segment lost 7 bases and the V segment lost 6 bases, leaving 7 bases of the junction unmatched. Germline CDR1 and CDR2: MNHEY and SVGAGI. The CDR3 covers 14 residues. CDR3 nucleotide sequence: TGTGCCAGCAGGATGGACAGGGGGCGGGATGAAGCTTTCTTT. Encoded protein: CASRMDRGRDEAFF.

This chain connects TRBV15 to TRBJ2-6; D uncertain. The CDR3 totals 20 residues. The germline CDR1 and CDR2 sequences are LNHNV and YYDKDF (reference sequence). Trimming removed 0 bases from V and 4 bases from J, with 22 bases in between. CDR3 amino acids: CATSRERNRPATSGANVLTF. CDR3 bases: TGTGCCACCAGCAGAGAAAGAAACAGACCCGCAACGTCAGGGGCCAACGTCCTGACTTTC.

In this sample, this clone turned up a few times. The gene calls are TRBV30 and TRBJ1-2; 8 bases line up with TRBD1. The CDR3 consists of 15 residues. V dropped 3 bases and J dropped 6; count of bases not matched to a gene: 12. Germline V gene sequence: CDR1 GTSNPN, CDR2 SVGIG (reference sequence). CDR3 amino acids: CAWSLKGGRGHGYTF. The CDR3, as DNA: TGTGCCTGGAGCCTAAAAGGGGGCAGGGGGCATGGCTACACCTTC.

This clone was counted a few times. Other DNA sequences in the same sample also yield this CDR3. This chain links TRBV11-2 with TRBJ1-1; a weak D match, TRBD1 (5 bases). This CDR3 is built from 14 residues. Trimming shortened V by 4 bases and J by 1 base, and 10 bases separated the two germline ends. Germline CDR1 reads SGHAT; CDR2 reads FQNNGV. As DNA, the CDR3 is TGTGCCAGCAGCTCGACGCAGGGGAACACTGAAGCTTTCTTT. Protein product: CASSSTQGNTEAFF.

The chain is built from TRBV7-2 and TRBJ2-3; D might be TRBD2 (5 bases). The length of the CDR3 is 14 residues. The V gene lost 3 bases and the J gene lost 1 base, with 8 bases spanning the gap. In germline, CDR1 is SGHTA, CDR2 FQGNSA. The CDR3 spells CASSFTRGTDTQYF. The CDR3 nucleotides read TGTGCCAGCAGCTTCACTAGGGGCACAGATACGCAGTATTTT.

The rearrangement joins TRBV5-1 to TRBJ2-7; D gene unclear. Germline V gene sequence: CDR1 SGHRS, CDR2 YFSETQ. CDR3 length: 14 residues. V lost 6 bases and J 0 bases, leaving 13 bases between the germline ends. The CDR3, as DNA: TGCGCCAGCAACCCAGACAAGAGCTCCTACGAGCAGTACTTC. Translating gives CASNPDKSSYEQYF.

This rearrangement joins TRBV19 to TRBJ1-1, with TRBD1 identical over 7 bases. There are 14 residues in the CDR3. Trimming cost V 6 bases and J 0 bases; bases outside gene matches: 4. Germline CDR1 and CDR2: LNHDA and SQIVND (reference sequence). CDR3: CASSPTGMNTEAFF. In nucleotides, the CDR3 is TGTGCCAGTAGCCCGACAGGGATGAACACTGAAGCTTTCTTT.

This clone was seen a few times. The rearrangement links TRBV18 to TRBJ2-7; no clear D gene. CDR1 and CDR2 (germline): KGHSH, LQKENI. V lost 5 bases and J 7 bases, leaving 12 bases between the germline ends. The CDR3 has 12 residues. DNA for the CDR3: TGTGCCAGCTCAGCGGTCCCCGGGGAGCAGTACTTC. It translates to CASSAVPGEQYF.

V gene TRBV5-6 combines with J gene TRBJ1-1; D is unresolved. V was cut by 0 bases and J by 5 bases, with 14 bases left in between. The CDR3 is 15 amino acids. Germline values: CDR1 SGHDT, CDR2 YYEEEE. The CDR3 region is CASSLAPGTYTEAFF. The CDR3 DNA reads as TGTGCCAGCAGCTTGGCCCCAGGCACTTATACTGAAGCTTTCTTT. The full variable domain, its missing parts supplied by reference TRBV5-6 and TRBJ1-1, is DAGVTQSPTHLIKTRGQQVTLRCSPKSGHDTVSWYQQALGQGPQFIFQYYEEEERQRGNFPDRFSGHQFPNYSSELNVNALLLGDSALYLCASSLAPGTYTEAFFGQGTRLTVV.